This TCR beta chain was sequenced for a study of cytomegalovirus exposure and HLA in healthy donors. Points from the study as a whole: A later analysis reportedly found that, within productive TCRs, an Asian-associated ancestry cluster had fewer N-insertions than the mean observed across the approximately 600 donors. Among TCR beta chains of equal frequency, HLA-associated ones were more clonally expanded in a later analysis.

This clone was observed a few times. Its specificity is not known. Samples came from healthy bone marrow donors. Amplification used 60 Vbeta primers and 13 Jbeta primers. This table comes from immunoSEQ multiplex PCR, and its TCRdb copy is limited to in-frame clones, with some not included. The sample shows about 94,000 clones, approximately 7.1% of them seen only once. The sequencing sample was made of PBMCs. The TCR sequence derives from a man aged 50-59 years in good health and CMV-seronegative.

The CDR3 region has the DNA TGTGCCAGCAGCCCCGGGACAGGAAGCTCCTACGAGCAGTACTTC. Translated: CASSPGTGSSYEQYF. The chain joins TRBV7-8 to TRBJ2-7; 8 positions agree with TRBD1. CDR1 is SGHVS, CDR2 FQNEAQ, per germline. J gave up 0 bases and V 5 bases, and 6 bases lay outside the gene matches. CDR3 length: 15 amino acids.